A selection of T cell receptor beta chains follows, all from one sample in a study of low-dose radiotherapy and immunotherapy resistance in tumors. TCRdb re-called the reads through MiXCR, storing one row per CDR3 protein. The sample holds around 68,000 distinct CDR3 sequences, more than 20% seen once. Sequenced here: PBMCs, sampled before treatment. The receptors come from a male donor with rectosigmoid adenocarcinoma. Both conserved end residues are part of each CDR3. Fields, in order: J gene, D gene, V gene, clone size, CDR3 protein, CDR3 DNA. A D gene is named only where the DNA matches it firmly. Clone size is stated in some rows and not others, as once, few, many or a class when expanded.

j_gene: TRBJ2-2
d_gene: TRBD2
v_gene: TRBV5-1
abundance: many
CDR3aa: CASSPGLAGGNTGELFF
CDR3nt: TGCGCCAGCAGCCCGGGACTAGCGGGAGGAAACACCGGGGAGCTGTTTTTT

j_gene: TRBJ2-7
d_gene: TRBD1
v_gene: TRBV29-1
abundance: -
CDR3aa: CSVPKRPQGAGSYEQYF
CDR3nt: TGCAGCGTTCCGAAGAGGCCCCAGGGGGCTGGGTCCTACGAGCAGTACTTC

j_gene: TRBJ2-3
d_gene: TRBD1
v_gene: TRBV6-2/TRBV6-3
abundance: many
CDR3aa: CASSYPILGTGYSTDTQYF
CDR3nt: TGTGCCAGCAGTTACCCCATCTTGGGGACAGGTTATAGCACAGATACGCAGTATTTT

j_gene: TRBJ2-1
d_gene: TRBD2
v_gene: TRBV28
abundance: medium-sized
CDR3aa: CASSRDSGSAYNEQFF
CDR3nt: TGTGCCAGCAGCCGGGATAGCGGGAGCGCCTACAATGAGCAGTTCTTC

j_gene: TRBJ2-1
d_gene: TRBD1
v_gene: TRBV12-3/TRBV12-4
abundance: many
CDR3aa: CASSRDRGRQFF
CDR3nt: TGTGCCAGCAGTCGAGACAGGGGGAGACAGTTCTTC

j_gene: TRBJ1-1
d_gene: -
v_gene: TRBV29-1
abundance: many
CDR3aa: CSVEDHPGSEAFF
CDR3nt: TGCAGCGTTGAAGATCACCCGGGCTCAGAAGCTTTCTTT

j_gene: TRBJ2-2
d_gene: -
v_gene: TRBV5-1
abundance: -
CDR3aa: CASSLWSGHTGELFF
CDR3nt: TGCGCCAGCAGCTTGTGGTCCGGTCACACCGGGGAGCTGTTTTTT

j_gene: TRBJ2-1
d_gene: TRBD2
v_gene: TRBV19
abundance: many
CDR3aa: CASSTVTSVDNEQFF
CDR3nt: TGTGCCAGTAGTACCGTGACTAGCGTCGACAATGAGCAGTTCTTC

j_gene: TRBJ2-5
d_gene: -
v_gene: TRBV7-8
abundance: many
CDR3aa: CASSLGQQETQYF
CDR3nt: TGTGCCAGCAGCTTAGGCCAGCAAGAGACCCAGTACTTC

j_gene: TRBJ2-3
d_gene: -
v_gene: TRBV5-1
abundance: many
CDR3aa: CASSLRSFSSTDTQYF
CDR3nt: TGCGCCAGCAGCTTGAGAAGCTTTTCTAGCACAGATACGCAGTATTTT

j_gene: TRBJ2-1
d_gene: TRBD2
v_gene: TRBV28
abundance: -
CDR3aa: CASSPPPRENPNYNEQFF
CDR3nt: TGTGCCAGCAGTCCCCCTCCGCGGGAGAATCCCAACTACAATGAGCAGTTCTTC

j_gene: TRBJ1-2
d_gene: -
v_gene: TRBV5-1
abundance: few
CDR3aa: CASSFSTAADYGYTF
CDR3nt: TGCGCCAGCAGCTTTAGTACCGCGGCGGACTATGGCTACACCTTC

j_gene: TRBJ1-1
d_gene: -
v_gene: TRBV29-1
abundance: -
CDR3aa: CSVLWENTEAFF
CDR3nt: TGCAGCGTTCTCTGGGAGAACACTGAAGCTTTCTTT

j_gene: TRBJ1-1
d_gene: -
v_gene: TRBV28
abundance: -
CDR3aa: CASSPSGWGGTEAFF
CDR3nt: TGTGCCAGCAGCCCCTCGGGGTGGGGAGGCACTGAAGCTTTCTTT

j_gene: TRBJ2-3
d_gene: -
v_gene: TRBV6-2/TRBV6-3
abundance: many
CDR3aa: CASSSAGDTQYF
CDR3nt: TGTGCCAGTTCGAGCGCCGGGGATACGCAGTATTTT

j_gene: TRBJ2-1
d_gene: TRBD2
v_gene: TRBV5-4
abundance: -
CDR3aa: CASSLVSGLTYNEQFF
CDR3nt: TGTGCCAGCAGCTTGGTTAGCGGGCTTACCTACAATGAGCAGTTCTTC

j_gene: TRBJ1-2
d_gene: TRBD1
v_gene: TRBV6-5
abundance: many
CDR3aa: CASSYSDRGGYTF
CDR3nt: TGTGCCAGCAGTTACTCCGACAGGGGAGGCTACACCTTC

j_gene: TRBJ2-1
d_gene: -
v_gene: TRBV2
abundance: many
CDR3aa: CASSHGQYNEQFF
CDR3nt: TGTGCCAGCAGTCATGGGCAGTACAATGAGCAGTTCTTC

j_gene: TRBJ2-3
d_gene: -
v_gene: TRBV27
abundance: many
CDR3aa: CASSPLGDTQYF
CDR3nt: TGTGCCAGCAGTCCGCTCGGAGATACGCAGTATTTT

j_gene: TRBJ2-1
d_gene: -
v_gene: TRBV6-1
abundance: many
CDR3aa: CASSEGGTRIDEQFF
CDR3nt: TGTGCCAGCAGTGAAGGCGGGACTCGGATCGATGAGCAGTTCTTC

j_gene: TRBJ2-5
d_gene: TRBD1
v_gene: TRBV6-6
abundance: many
CDR3aa: CASSRRLQGAGDRGETQYF
CDR3nt: TGTGCCAGCAGTCGTCGCCTACAGGGGGCGGGGGATCGTGGGGAGACCCAGTACTTC

j_gene: TRBJ1-1
d_gene: -
v_gene: TRBV5-1
abundance: few
CDR3aa: CASSSVPGRSEAFF
CDR3nt: TGCGCCAGCAGCTCCGTCCCGGGACGTTCTGAAGCTTTCTTT

j_gene: TRBJ2-1
d_gene: -
v_gene: TRBV15
abundance: many
CDR3aa: CATSLPAGRTVNEQFF
CDR3nt: TGTGCCACCAGCCTCCCCGCGGGGAGAACCGTAAATGAGCAGTTCTTC

j_gene: TRBJ2-7
d_gene: -
v_gene: TRBV10-3
abundance: -
CDR3aa: CAISESSGHEQYF
CDR3nt: TGTGCCATCAGTGAGTCGTCCGGGCACGAGCAGTACTTC

j_gene: TRBJ2-7
d_gene: -
v_gene: TRBV2
abundance: many
CDR3aa: CASSATVAYEQYF
CDR3nt: TGTGCCAGCAGTGCGACAGTCGCCTACGAGCAGTACTTC

j_gene: TRBJ2-5
d_gene: -
v_gene: TRBV27
abundance: -
CDR3aa: CASSHDLEYRETQYF
CDR3nt: TGTGCCAGCAGCCACGATCTGGAGTACCGGGAGACCCAGTACTTC

j_gene: TRBJ2-3
d_gene: -
v_gene: TRBV4-3
abundance: many
CDR3aa: CASSQELSTDTQYF
CDR3nt: TGCGCCAGCAGCCAAGAACTAAGCACAGATACGCAGTATTTT

j_gene: TRBJ2-2
d_gene: -
v_gene: TRBV29-1
abundance: -
CDR3aa: CSVGKQQATGELFF
CDR3nt: TGCAGCGTTGGAAAGCAACAGGCCACCGGGGAGCTGTTTTTT

j_gene: TRBJ2-7
d_gene: -
v_gene: TRBV5-1
abundance: many
CDR3aa: CASSLEWTYEQYF
CDR3nt: TGCGCCAGCAGCTTGGAGTGGACCTACGAGCAGTACTTC

j_gene: TRBJ1-2
d_gene: TRBD1
v_gene: TRBV6-1
abundance: many
CDR3aa: CASRIGTGPYGYTF
CDR3nt: TGTGCCAGCAGGATCGGGACAGGGCCGTATGGCTACACCTTC

j_gene: TRBJ2-3
d_gene: -
v_gene: TRBV11-2
abundance: many
CDR3aa: CASSPDQAGSRTTQYF
CDR3nt: TGTGCCAGCAGCCCGGACCAGGCGGGGTCCCGTACTACGCAGTATTTT

j_gene: TRBJ1-5
d_gene: -
v_gene: TRBV20-1
abundance: many
CDR3aa: CSARYGIVQPQHF
CDR3nt: TGCAGTGCTAGATATGGGATTGTGCAGCCCCAGCATTTT

j_gene: TRBJ2-7
d_gene: TRBD2
v_gene: TRBV4-2
abundance: many
CDR3aa: CASSHSSGVEQYF
CDR3nt: TGTGCCAGCAGCCACTCTAGCGGCGTCGAGCAGTACTTC

j_gene: TRBJ2-1
d_gene: -
v_gene: TRBV19
abundance: many
CDR3aa: CASRARDGLQGQFF
CDR3nt: TGTGCCAGTAGGGCCCGGGACGGACTACAAGGGCAGTTCTTC

j_gene: TRBJ1-1
d_gene: -
v_gene: TRBV6-6
abundance: many
CDR3aa: CASLSPGGHTEAFF
CDR3nt: TGTGCCAGCCTCTCACCCGGGGGGCACACTGAAGCTTTCTTT

j_gene: TRBJ2-3
d_gene: TRBD2
v_gene: TRBV11-2
abundance: many
CDR3aa: CASSTRARGYADTQYF
CDR3nt: TGTGCCAGCAGCACGAGGGCGCGGGGGTACGCAGATACGCAGTATTTT

j_gene: TRBJ2-7
d_gene: -
v_gene: TRBV24-1
abundance: -
CDR3aa: CATSDPALNSYEQYF
CDR3nt: TGTGCCACCAGTGATCCGGCATTGAACTCCTACGAGCAGTACTTC

j_gene: TRBJ2-7
d_gene: TRBD1
v_gene: TRBV28
abundance: medium-sized
CDR3aa: CATQTGQLYEQYF
CDR3nt: TGTGCCACCCAAACGGGACAGCTCTACGAGCAGTACTTC

j_gene: TRBJ1-2
d_gene: TRBD1
v_gene: TRBV7-2
abundance: many
CDR3aa: CASSLGPDRMMGYTF
CDR3nt: TGTGCCAGCAGCTTGGGGCCGGACAGGATGATGGGCTACACCTTC

j_gene: TRBJ2-7
d_gene: -
v_gene: TRBV4-1
abundance: many
CDR3aa: CASSQDGQLYEQYF
CDR3nt: TGCGCCAGCAGCCAGGACGGTCAACTCTACGAGCAGTACTTC

j_gene: TRBJ2-7
d_gene: -
v_gene: TRBV4-3
abundance: many
CDR3aa: CASSQGEGGSYEQYF
CDR3nt: TGCGCCAGCAGCCAAGGGGAAGGGGGCTCCTACGAGCAGTACTTC

j_gene: TRBJ1-2
d_gene: -
v_gene: TRBV27
abundance: many
CDR3aa: CASTGSGAYGYTF
CDR3nt: TGTGCCAGCACTGGGTCGGGGGCCTATGGCTACACCTTC

j_gene: TRBJ1-1
d_gene: -
v_gene: TRBV2
abundance: many
CDR3aa: CASRREGNTEAFF
CDR3nt: TGTGCCAGCCGAAGGGAAGGCAACACTGAAGCTTTCTTT

j_gene: TRBJ2-7
d_gene: TRBD1
v_gene: TRBV29-1
abundance: -
CDR3aa: CSAQDRVFYEQYF
CDR3nt: TGCAGCGCTCAGGACAGGGTGTTCTACGAGCAGTACTTC

j_gene: TRBJ1-3
d_gene: -
v_gene: TRBV19
abundance: many
CDR3aa: CASSPRTASGNTIYF
CDR3nt: TGTGCCAGTAGTCCCCGGACGGCCTCTGGAAACACCATATATTTT

j_gene: TRBJ2-1
d_gene: TRBD2
v_gene: TRBV9
abundance: few
CDR3aa: CASSARLAGYNEQFF
CDR3nt: TGTGCCAGCAGCGCCAGACTAGCGGGTTACAATGAGCAGTTCTTC

j_gene: TRBJ2-7
d_gene: -
v_gene: TRBV7-9
abundance: many
CDR3aa: CASSPPGPAYEQYF
CDR3nt: TGTGCCAGCAGCCCTCCTGGTCCCGCCTACGAGCAGTACTTC